The sequence of this T cell receptor beta chain was determined in a study of cytomegalovirus exposure and HLA in healthy donors. Each of the donors was a healthy bone marrow donor. Study-level findings and limits: A missense variant in DCLRE1C was later tied to TCR beta V- and J-gene trimming. In a later analysis, most CMV-associated TCR beta chains appeared HLA-restricted.

The V gene lost 0 bases and the J gene lost 7 bases, with 17 bases spanning the gap. Germline V lookup: CDR1 SGHNT, CDR2 YYREEE (reference sequence). CDR3 size: 17 residues. Primers: 60 Vbeta forward and 13 Jbeta reverse. The repertoire was sequenced with immunoSEQ multiplex PCR; TCRdb's copy has only in-frame clones and lacks some. The sample has about 130,000 clones; approximately 79% are singletons. Comment on this clone: Its antigen is not identified.

V gene TRBV5-4 combines with J gene TRBJ1-6, with D perhaps matching TRBD1 (6 bases). The source is a man younger than 35 in good health and CMV-seropositive. Sample: PBMCs. CDR3 coding DNA: TGTGCCAGCAGCTTGGAAGAGCGGGGGGCGGACAATTCACCCCTCCACTTT. It yields the protein CASSLEERGADNSPLHF.